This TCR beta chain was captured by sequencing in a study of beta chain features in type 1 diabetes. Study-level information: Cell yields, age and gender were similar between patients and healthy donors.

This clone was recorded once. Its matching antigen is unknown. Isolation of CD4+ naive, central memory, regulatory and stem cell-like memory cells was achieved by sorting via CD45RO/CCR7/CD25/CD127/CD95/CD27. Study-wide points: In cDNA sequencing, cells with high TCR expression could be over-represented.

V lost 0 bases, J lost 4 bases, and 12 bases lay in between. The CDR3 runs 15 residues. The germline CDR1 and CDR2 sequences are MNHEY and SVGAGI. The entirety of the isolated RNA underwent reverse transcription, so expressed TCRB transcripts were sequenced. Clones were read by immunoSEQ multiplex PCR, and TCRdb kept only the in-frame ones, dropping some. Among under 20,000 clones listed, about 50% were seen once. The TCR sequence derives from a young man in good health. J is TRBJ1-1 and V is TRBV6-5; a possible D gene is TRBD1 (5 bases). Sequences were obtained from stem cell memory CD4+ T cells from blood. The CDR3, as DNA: TGTGCCAGCAGTTACTCGGGGGGGATTGGCACTGAAGCTTTCTTT. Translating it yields CASSYSGGIGTEAFF.